These 17 T cell receptor beta chains were all obtained from the same sample, sequenced in a study of blood T cell repertoires in COVID-19. The data were produced by immunoSEQ multiplex PCR, yet TCRdb's version contains in-frame clones alone and is incomplete. The sample lists 200,000 to 300,000 clones; about 79% were seen once. Sequencing was carried out using peripheral blood. The receptors come from a man in his forties who had recovered from COVID-19.

The rearrangement joins TRBV3-1 (or the pseudogene TRBV3-2) to TRBJ1-2; D remains ambiguous. Trimming stripped 0 bases from V and 2 bases from J, with 16 bases between. CDR1 and CDR2 (germline): LGHDT, YNNKEL (reference sequence). The CDR3 has 17 amino acids. This CDR3 is CASSQEYPPTLNYGYTF. As DNA, the CDR3 is TGTGCCAGCAGCCAAGAATACCCCCCGACACTCAACTATGGCTACACCTTC.

The rearrangement links TRBV21-1 to TRBJ2-3; the D call in the table, TRBD2, was not verified against the DNA. TRBV21-1 is classified as a pseudogene. The CDR3 has 17 amino acids. CDR3 region: CASSKAGLAGGDHTQYF. DNA of the CDR3: TGTGCCAGCAGCAAAGCGGGGCTAGCGGGGGGGGATCATACGCAGTATTTT.

This clone was counted only a few times. This CDR3 is also generated by other DNA sequences in the sample. V is TRBV9 and J is TRBJ2-3; possible D gene TRBD2, 5 bases. This CDR3 comprises 14 residues. The ends were cut back, 0 bases at V and 3 bases at J, with 8 bases in the middle. Germline CDR1 and CDR2: SGDLS and YYNGEE. In DNA form, the CDR3 reads TGTGCCAGCAGCGTAGGTCGAGGGACAGATACGCAGTATTTT. Its protein product is CASSVGRGTDTQYF.

The chain recombines TRBV6-6 with TRBJ1-2, with 8 bases matching TRBD1. CDR1 and CDR2 from the germline V gene are MNHNY and SVGAGI (reference sequence). The CDR3 runs 13 residues. V gave up 6 bases and J gave up 4 bases; unmatched junction bases: 4. The CDR3 region has the DNA TGTGCCAGCAGGGATGGACAGGGCTATGGCTACACCTTC. Protein sequence: CASRDGQGYGYTF.

V usage is TRBV5-1 and J usage is TRBJ2-7, with D unclear. The V and J ends lost 1 base and 6 bases respectively, with 11 bases between them. The CDR3 totals 13 residues. Germline-derived CDR1 and CDR2 are SGHRS and YFSETQ. The CDR3 loop is CASSLSPGGEQYF. CDR3 DNA sequence: TGCGCCAGCAGCTTGTCGCCAGGTGGCGAGCAGTACTTC.

The V call is TRBV2, the J call TRBJ1-3; no reliable D call. Per germline, CDR1 SNHLY and CDR2 FYNNEI. The CDR3 totals 15 residues. V was cut by 2 bases and J by 0 bases, with 8 bases left in between. Here the CDR3 DNA reads TGTGCCAGCAGTGAACACAGAAACTCTGGAAACACCATATATTTT. Its protein is CASSEHRNSGNTIYF.

V gene TRBV6-2 or TRBV6-3 combines with J gene TRBJ2-1, with 10 bases lining up with TRBD2. The CDR3 covers 16 residues. CDR1 is MNHEY and CDR2 is SVGEGT in the germline V gene. Unmatched junction bases numbered 4, after V lost 5 bases and J lost 0 bases. The DNA of the CDR3 is TGTGCCAGCAGTCGGACTAGCGGATACTCCTACAATGAGCAGTTCTTC. Amino acid sequence: CASSRTSGYSYNEQFF.

The chain links TRBV15 to TRBJ2-5; 8 bases map to TRBD2. Germline V lookup: CDR1 LNHNV, CDR2 YYDKDF (reference sequence). The CDR3 spans 14 residues. After removal of 4 bases from V and 5 bases from J, the junction contained 6 bases not matched to a gene. Here the CDR3 DNA reads TGTGCCACCAGCACCAGCGGGAGCGGTGAGACCCAGTACTTC. Encoded protein: CATSTSGSGETQYF.

V and J are TRBV11-2 and TRBJ2-1, with 13 positions matching TRBD2. Trimming took 5 bases from V and 16 from J; bases not matched to a gene: 8. Per germline, CDR1 SGHAT and CDR2 FQNNGV. This CDR3 is built from 13 residues. CDR3 amino acids: CASSPRTSGRNFF. In DNA, the CDR3 is TGTGCCAGCAGCCCCCGGACTAGCGGGAGAAATTTCTTC. The full variable domain, in which reference TRBV11-2 and TRBJ2-1 provide the parts outside the CDR3, is EAGVAQSPRYKIIEKRQSVAFWCNPISGHATLYWYQQILGQGPKLLIQFQNNGVVDDSQLPKDRFSAERLKGVDSTLKIQPAKLEDSAVYLCASSPRTSGRNFFGPGTRLTVL.

CDR3 bases: TGCGCCAGCAGATTCCCCAATCAAGAGACCCAGTACTTC. It specifies CASRFPNQETQYF. The V and J genes are TRBV10-2 and TRBJ2-5; no firm D call. CDR1 and CDR2 from the germline V gene are WSHSY and SAAADI. This CDR3 comprises 13 residues. V gave up 6 bases and J gave up 2 bases, with 10 bases separating them.

The chain joins TRBV24-1 to TRBJ2-1; 10 nucleotides line up with TRBD2. Trimming took 2 bases from V and 6 from J; bases not matched to a gene: 6. Germline V gene data show CDR1 as KGHDR and CDR2 as SFDVKD. This CDR3 is built from 16 residues. The CDR3 is CATSDSSGSAPNEQFF. In DNA form, the CDR3 reads TGTGCCACCAGTGATTCTAGCGGGAGCGCTCCCAATGAGCAGTTCTTC.

This clone is medium-sized within its sample. This chain uses TRBV2 with TRBJ2-1, with 8 positions matching TRBD2. CDR1 is SNHLY, CDR2 FYNNEI, per germline. The CDR3 is made up of 16 amino acids. J gave up 5 bases and V 0 bases, and 6 bases lay outside the gene matches. CDR3 loop: CASSEAALAGDNEQFF. CDR3 nucleotides: TGTGCCAGCAGTGAAGCGGCGCTAGCGGGTGACAATGAGCAGTTCTTC.

The chain recombines TRBV6-5 with TRBJ1-5; tentatively, D is TRBD1 (5 bases). Trimming took off 6 bases at V and 5 bases at J, with 11 bases between the two ends. Germline V gives CDR1 MNHEY, CDR2 SVGAGI. CDR3 length equals 13 residues. CDR3 loop: CASRPRRDQPQHF. The CDR3 coding sequence is TGTGCCAGCAGACCCCGCAGGGATCAGCCCCAGCATTTT.

Only one count was recorded for this clone. J is TRBJ2-3 and V is TRBV5-4; a possible D gene is TRBD1 (6 bases). The CDR3 is 17 residues long. Germline CDR1 is SGHNT and CDR2 is YYREEE (reference sequence). The V gene lost 6 bases and the J gene lost 3 bases, with 23 bases spanning the gap. In DNA form, the CDR3 reads TGTGCCAGCACCTGGGCAGGGGAGACCACGCCTACAGATACGCAGTATTTT. Amino acid sequence: CASTWAGETTPTDTQYF.

This rearrangement joins TRBV5-4 to TRBJ2-3; TRBD1 is a possible D gene (6 bases). The CDR3 length is 15 residues. Germline assignment: CDR1 SGHNT and CDR2 YYREEE (reference sequence). V was shortened by 2 bases and J by 3 bases, with 13 bases between the two germline ends. The CDR3 DNA reads TGTGCCAGCAGCTTCTGGGACAAGCTGACAGATACGCAGTATTTT. Residues: CASSFWDKLTDTQYF.

The V call is TRBV6-2 or TRBV6-3, the J call TRBJ1-4; 7 nucleotides align to TRBD1. The CDR3 extends over 14 amino acids. V shed 4 bases, J shed 6 bases, and the junction held 5 bases outside the gene matches. Germline CDR1 reads MNHEY; CDR2 reads SVGEGT. This chain's CDR3 is CASSFDREDEKLFF. CDR3 bases: TGTGCCAGCAGTTTCGACAGGGAGGATGAAAAACTGTTTTTT.

This clone was seen a handful of times. The chain uses TRBV6-5 and TRBJ1-2; no reliable D call. Germline V gives CDR1 MNHEY, CDR2 SVGAGI. Deletions cut 7 bases from V and 4 bases from J, with 7 bases between. The CDR3 is made up of 11 amino acids. CDR3 region: CASTDFYGYTF. The CDR3 bases are TGTGCCAGCACAGACTTCTATGGCTACACCTTC.